This T cell receptor beta chain was documented in a study of Ad26.COV2.S vaccination and SARS-CoV-2 variants. V dropped 1 base and J dropped 4 bases, with 11 bases sitting between them. This CDR3 contains 15 residues. Germline V gene sequence: CDR1 SGHVS, CDR2 FQNEAQ. As concerns this clone: The antigen remains undetermined.

Sequencing used immunoSEQ multiplex PCR; TCRdb keeps in-frame clones, though not all of them. Of more than 150,000 clones detected, approximately 88% appear once; the ten largest clones hold around 6.3%. Broader study findings: Vaccine and placebo recipients had comparable breadth of non-spike TCRs. Post-vaccination breadth of spike-specific CD8+ and CD4+ T cell responses was reportedly substantial. Vaccine recipients posted higher spike-specific TCR breadth than their placebo counterparts. There was a possibility that the TCR breadth and depth analyses underestimated total T cell responses.

This sequence was found in a human donor who had recovered from COVID-19. The sequenced sample was peripheral blood, obtained after recovery from COVID-19. The chain joins TRBV7-8 to TRBJ2-1, with D possibly TRBD2 on 6 matching bases. The CDR3 nucleotides are TGTGCCAGCAGCTTAGGAGCAGCGGGTTACAATGAGCAGTTCTTC. Residues: CASSLGAAGYNEQFF. The whole variable domain, filled in from reference TRBV7-8 and TRBJ2-1, reads GAGVSQSPRYKVAKRGQDVALRCDPISGHVSLFWYQQALGQGPEFLTYFQNEAQLDKSGLPSDRFFAERPEGSVSTLKIQRTQQEDSAVYLCASSLGAAGYNEQFFGPGTRLTVL.